Described below is a single T cell receptor (beta chain) sequence and its context. The data are from a study of blood T cell repertoires in COVID-19. On the study more broadly: Italy, Spain and the United States were the sources of the convalescent and acute COVID-19 samples. Nucleic acid was either cDNA or gDNA, and it came from T cells, B-cell-depleted T cells, or PBMCs.

Per the study methods: Amplification from reference gene primers served as the basis for estimated nucleated cell counts. TCRdb's copy holds only in-frame clones and misses some; the assay was immunoSEQ multiplex PCR. That table supplies the V and J calls and clone size; D and trimming were determined from the DNA. The profile shows approximately 150,000 clones, approximately 90% of them singletons. Germline V lookup: CDR1 SGHDN, CDR2 FVKESK. Unmatched junction bases numbered 11, after V lost 8 bases and J lost 5 bases. There are 15 residues in the CDR3. This TCR was recovered from a man aged 50 to 59 who had recovered from COVID-19. Sequencing was done on a sample of peripheral blood. This chain uses TRBV14 with TRBJ2-2; TRBD1 matches 7 bases. CDR3 in amino acids: CASGGPRGRTGELFF. For the CDR3, the DNA is TGTGCCAGCGGAGGTCCGAGGGGGCGAACCGGGGAGCTGTTTTTT. The whole variable domain, filled in from reference TRBV14 and TRBJ2-2, reads EAGVTQFPSHSVIEKGQTVTLRCDPISGHDNLYWYRRVMGKEIKFLLHFVKESKQDESGMPNNRFLAERTGGTYSTLKVQPAELEDSGVYFCASGGPRGRTGELFFGEGSRLTVL.